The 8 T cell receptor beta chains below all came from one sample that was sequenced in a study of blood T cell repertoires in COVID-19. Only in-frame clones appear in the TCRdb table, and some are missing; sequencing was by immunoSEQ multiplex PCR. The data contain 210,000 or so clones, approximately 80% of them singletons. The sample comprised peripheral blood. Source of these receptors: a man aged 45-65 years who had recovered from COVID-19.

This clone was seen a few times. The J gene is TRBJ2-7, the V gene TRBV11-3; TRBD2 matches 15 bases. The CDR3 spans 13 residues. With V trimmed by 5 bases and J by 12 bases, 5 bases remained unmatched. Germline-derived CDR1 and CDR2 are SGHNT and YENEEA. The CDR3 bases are TGTGCCAGCAGCCATGGACTAGCGGGAGGGCTGTACTTC. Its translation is CASSHGLAGGLYF.

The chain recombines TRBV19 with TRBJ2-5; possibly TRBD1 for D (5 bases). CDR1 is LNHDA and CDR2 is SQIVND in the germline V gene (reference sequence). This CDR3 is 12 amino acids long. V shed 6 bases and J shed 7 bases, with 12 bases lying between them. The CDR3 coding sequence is TGTGCCAGTAGAGGGGCCGCGCGGACCCAGTACTTC. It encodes CASRGAARTQYF.

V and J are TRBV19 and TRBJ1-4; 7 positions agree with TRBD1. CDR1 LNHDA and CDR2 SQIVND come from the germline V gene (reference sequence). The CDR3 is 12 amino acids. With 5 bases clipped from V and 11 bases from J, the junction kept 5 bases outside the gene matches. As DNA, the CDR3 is TGTGCCAGTAGTGCTACAGGGGACAAACTGTTTTTT. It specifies CASSATGDKLFF. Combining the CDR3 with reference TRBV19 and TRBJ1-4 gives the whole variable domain DGGITQSPKYLFRKEGQNVTLSCEQNLNHDAMYWYRQDPGQGLRLIYYSQIVNDFQKGDIAEGYSVSREKKESFPLTVTSAQKNPTAFYLCASSATGDKLFFGSGTQLSVL.

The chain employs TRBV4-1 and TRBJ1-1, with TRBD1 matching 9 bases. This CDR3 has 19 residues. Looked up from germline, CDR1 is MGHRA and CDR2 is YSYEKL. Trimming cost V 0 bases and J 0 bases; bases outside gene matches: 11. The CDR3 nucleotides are TGCGCCAGCAGCCAAGATCGCCTGGGACAGGGAATCATGAACACTGAAGCTTTCTTT. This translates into CASSQDRLGQGIMNTEAFF.

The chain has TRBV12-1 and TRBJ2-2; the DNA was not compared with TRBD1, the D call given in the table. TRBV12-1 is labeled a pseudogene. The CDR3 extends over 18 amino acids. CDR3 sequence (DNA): TGTGCCAGCAACAGACCCGGGACAGGGGGAGCGAACACCGGGGAGCTGTTTTTT. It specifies CASNRPGTGGANTGELFF.

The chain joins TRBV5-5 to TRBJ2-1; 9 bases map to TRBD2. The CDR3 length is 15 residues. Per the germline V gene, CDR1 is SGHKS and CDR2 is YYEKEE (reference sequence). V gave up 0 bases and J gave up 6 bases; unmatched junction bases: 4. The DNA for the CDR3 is TGTGCCAGCAGCTTGGTTAGCGGGAGTGGCAATGAGCAGTTCTTC. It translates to CASSLVSGSGNEQFF. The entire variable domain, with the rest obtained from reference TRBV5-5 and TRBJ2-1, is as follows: DAGVTQSPTHLIKTRGQQVTLRCSPISGHKSVSWYQQVLGQGPQFIFQYYEKEERGRGNFPDRFSARQFPNYSSELNVNALLLGDSALYLCASSLVSGSGNEQFFGPGTRLTVL.

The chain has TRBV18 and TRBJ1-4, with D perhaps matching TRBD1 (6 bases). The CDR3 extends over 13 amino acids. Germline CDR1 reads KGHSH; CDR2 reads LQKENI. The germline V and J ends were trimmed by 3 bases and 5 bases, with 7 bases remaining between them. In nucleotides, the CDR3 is TGTGCCAGCTCACCCACAGGGAATGAAAAACTGTTTTTT. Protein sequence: CASSPTGNEKLFF.

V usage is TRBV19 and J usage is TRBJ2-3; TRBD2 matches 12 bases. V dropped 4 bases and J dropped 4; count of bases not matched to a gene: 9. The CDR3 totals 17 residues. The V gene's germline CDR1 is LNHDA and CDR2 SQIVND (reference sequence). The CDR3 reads CASSNRGLAGTSDTQYF. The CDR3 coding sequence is TGTGCCAGTAGTAATAGGGGACTAGCGGGTACCTCAGATACGCAGTATTTT.